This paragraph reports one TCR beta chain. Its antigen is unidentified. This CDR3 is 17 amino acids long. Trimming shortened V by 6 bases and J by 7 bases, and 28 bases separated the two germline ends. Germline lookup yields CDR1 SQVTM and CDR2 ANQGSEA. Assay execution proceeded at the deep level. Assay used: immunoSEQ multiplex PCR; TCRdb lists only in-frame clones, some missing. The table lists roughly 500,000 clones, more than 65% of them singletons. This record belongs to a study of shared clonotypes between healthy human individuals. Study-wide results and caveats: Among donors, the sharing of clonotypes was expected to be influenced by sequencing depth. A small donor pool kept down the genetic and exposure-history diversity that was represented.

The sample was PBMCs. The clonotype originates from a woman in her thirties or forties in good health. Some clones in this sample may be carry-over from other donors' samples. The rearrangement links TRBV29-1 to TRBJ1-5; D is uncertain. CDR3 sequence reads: CSVPPWYKMFWGQPQHF. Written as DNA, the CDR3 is TGCAGCGTCCCACCCTGGTATAAGATGTTCTGGGGACAGCCCCAGCATTTT. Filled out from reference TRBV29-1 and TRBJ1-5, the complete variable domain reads SAVISQKPSRDICQRGTSLTIQCQVDSQVTMMFWYRQQPGQSLTLIATANQGSEATYESGFVIDKFPISRPNLTFSTLTVSNMSPEDSSIYLCSVPPWYKMFWGQPQHFGDGTRLSIL.